A single sample gave rise to the 32 T cell receptor beta chains below, sequenced in a study of blood T cell repertoires in COVID-19. Assay: immunoSEQ multiplex PCR; the TCRdb copy retains only in-frame clones and omits some. The sample holds 100,000 to 150,000 clones; 70% to 90% are singletons and the top ten take about 2.1%. Input material: peripheral blood. The source is a man between 65 and 85 years old with active COVID-19.

CDR3: CAISDGTGTYEQYF. In DNA, the CDR3 is TGTGCCATCAGTGACGGGACAGGGACCTACGAGCAGTACTTC. The chain combines TRBV10-3 with TRBJ2-7; 9 nucleotides match TRBD1. With 3 bases clipped from V and 2 bases from J, the junction kept 2 bases outside the gene matches. This CDR3 region has 14 residues. Germline CDR1 ENHRY, CDR2 SYGVKD.

This rearrangement joins TRBV7-9 to TRBJ2-3, with 9 bases lining up with TRBD2. Germline-derived CDR1 and CDR2 are SEHNR and FQNEAQ (reference sequence). The CDR3 totals 16 residues. The J segment lost 2 bases and the V segment lost 4 bases, leaving 7 bases of the junction unmatched. The CDR3 sequence is CASSYSSGTHTDTQYF. The CDR3 DNA follows: TGTGCCAGCAGCTACTCTAGCGGGACACACACAGATACGCAGTATTTT.

The chain carries TRBV2 and TRBJ1-6; perhaps TRBD1 as D (6 bases). Trimming removed 10 bases from V and 7 bases from J, with 38 bases in between. The germline V gene has CDR1 SNHLY and CDR2 FYNNEI. This CDR3 comprises 21 residues. CDR3 amino acids: CATRSPPGHGQDTLLNSPLHF. Here the CDR3 DNA reads TGTGCCACCCGATCACCCCCGGGACATGGACAAGATACCCTCCTAAATTCACCCCTCCACTTT.

In this sample, this clone turned up once. The gene calls are TRBV29-1 and TRBJ1-2; 7 positions agree with TRBD1. Trimming removed 1 base from V and 7 bases from J; junction bases left unmatched: 9. The CDR3 consists of 14 residues. Germline V gives CDR1 SQVTM, CDR2 ANQGSEA. CDR3 sequence reads: CSVEGSGGIGGYTF. For the CDR3, the DNA is TGCAGCGTTGAAGGTTCAGGGGGGATCGGTGGCTACACCTTC.

This rearrangement joins TRBV12-3 or TRBV12-4 to TRBJ1-2; D is unclear. CDR3 length: 13 amino acids. Trimming removed 3 bases from V and 8 bases from J, with 13 bases in between. CDR3 loop: CASSLFGSYGYTF. The CDR3 DNA is TGTGCCAGCAGTTTGTTCGGGAGCTACGGCTACACCTTC.

The genes are TRBV15 and TRBJ1-4; D might be TRBD1 (5 bases). Deletions cut 0 bases from V and 0 bases from J, with 14 bases between. The CDR3 has 18 amino acids. Germline V gene data show CDR1 as LNHNV and CDR2 as YYDKDF (reference sequence). Here the CDR3 DNA reads TGTGCCACCAGCAGAGATCTCCAGGGACTCGCAACTAATGAAAAACTGTTTTTT. The encoded protein is CATSRDLQGLATNEKLFF. The whole variable domain, filled in from reference TRBV15 and TRBJ1-4, reads DAMVIQNPRYQVTQFGKPVTLSCSQTLNHNVMYWYQQKSSQAPKLLFHYYDKDFNNEADTPDNFQSRRPNTSFCFLDIRSPGLGDTAMYLCATSRDLQGLATNEKLFFGSGTQLSVL.

This clone was recorded once. The gene calls are TRBV11-2 and TRBJ1-1, with D possibly TRBD1 on 6 matching bases. V was shortened by 3 bases and J by 4 bases, with 12 bases between the two germline ends. Germline values: CDR1 SGHAT, CDR2 FQNNGV. The CDR3 loop spans 14 amino acids. CDR3 protein: CASSFQGFITEAFF. The CDR3 coding sequence is TGTGCCAGCAGCTTTCAGGGGTTTATCACTGAAGCTTTCTTT. Supplemented by reference TRBV11-2 and TRBJ1-1, the full variable domain reads EAGVAQSPRYKIIEKRQSVAFWCNPISGHATLYWYQQILGQGPKLLIQFQNNGVVDDSQLPKDRFSAERLKGVDSTLKIQPAKLEDSAVYLCASSFQGFITEAFFGQGTRLTVV.

This chain joins TRBV18 and TRBJ1-2, with a possible D match to TRBD1 (6 bases). Germline assignment: CDR1 KGHSH and CDR2 LQKENI. Trimming took off 3 bases at V and 4 bases at J, with 12 bases between the two ends. This CDR3 has 14 residues. CDR3 DNA sequence: TGTGCCAGCTCACCCCAAGACAGGCCCTATGGCTACACCTTC. Its translation: CASSPQDRPYGYTF.

J is TRBJ2-1 and V is TRBV4-3; D ambiguous. CDR1 LGHNA and CDR2 YSLEER come from the germline V gene. The CDR3 sequence is 13 residues long. Deletions cut 4 bases from V and 4 bases from J, with 8 bases between. CDR3 DNA: TGCGCCAGCAGCCGAACAATTTACAATGAGCAGTTCTTC. This gives the protein CASSRTIYNEQFF.

This clone turned up a few times. The gene calls are TRBV11-3 and TRBJ2-7, with D possibly being TRBD1 (5 bases). Trimming removed 1 base from V and 6 bases from J, with 13 bases in between. Germline CDR1 SGHNT, CDR2 YENEEA. The length of the CDR3 is 14 residues. The CDR3 sequence: CASSLGPGKSEQYF. As DNA, the CDR3 is TGTGCCAGCAGCTTAGGACCAGGGAAAAGCGAGCAGTACTTC.

The chain joins TRBV5-4 to TRBJ2-7, with 9 bases lining up with TRBD1. J was trimmed by 7 bases and V by 4 bases; bases with no gene match: 9. Germline CDR1 and CDR2: SGHNT and YYREEE (reference sequence). The CDR3 consists of 14 residues. The CDR3 nucleotides read TGTGCCAGCAGCCCCCGGGACAGGGTCAGAGAGCAGTACTTC. Amino acids: CASSPRDRVREQYF.

The rearrangement links TRBV12-3 or TRBV12-4 to TRBJ1-5; a possible D gene is TRBD1 (5 bases). The CDR3 is made up of 13 amino acids. V was shortened by 6 bases and J by 7 bases, with 13 bases between the two germline ends. CDR3 in DNA: TGTGCCAGCAGCCCGGACAACGAACAGCCCCAGCATTTT. It specifies CASSPDNEQPQHF.

This clone was seen a handful of times. The chain has TRBV2 and TRBJ2-7; no firm D call. Germline V lookup: CDR1 SNHLY, CDR2 FYNNEI. This CDR3 is 16 amino acids long. The V gene lost 0 bases and the J gene lost 2 bases, with 14 bases spanning the gap. The CDR3, as DNA: TGTGCCAGCAGTGAAGCCCTCGACATAACCACCTACGAGCAGTACTTC. This encodes CASSEALDITTYEQYF.

J is TRBJ2-7 and V is TRBV25-1; tentatively, D is TRBD2 (5 bases). The CDR3 is 11 residues long. Looked up from germline, CDR1 is MGHDK and CDR2 is SYGVNS. V shed 10 bases and J shed 6 bases, with 13 bases lying between them. The CDR3 nucleotides are TGTGCCACCCAGAGGGCCGGCGAGCAGTACTTC. This encodes CATQRAGEQYF.

The rearrangement joins TRBV12-3 or TRBV12-4 to TRBJ2-3, with D tentatively TRBD1 (6 bases). Trimming stripped 6 bases from V and 5 bases from J, with 12 bases between. There are 13 residues in the CDR3. The CDR3 DNA reads TGTGCCAGCAGGGTAAGGGGGAAAGATACGCAGTATTTT. This encodes CASRVRGKDTQYF.

This clone came up once. CDR3 DNA: TGTGCCAGCAGCTTGGGACAACCAAGGACTAATGAAAAACTGTTTTTT. It yields the protein CASSLGQPRTNEKLFF. This chain joins TRBV5-6 and TRBJ1-4, with D unclear. The CDR3 consists of 16 residues. V was pared by 0 bases and J by 2 bases, with 11 bases between. Germline V gives CDR1 SGHDT, CDR2 YYEEEE.

This clone was seen once. This rearrangement joins TRBV25-1 to TRBJ1-1; the D gene is possibly TRBD1 (6 bases). V was clipped by 2 bases and J by 6 bases, with 16 bases between them. The CDR3 sequence is 15 residues long. Germline-derived CDR1 and CDR2 are MGHDK and SYGVNS. CDR3 protein: CASSEGGGLGPEAFF. Written as DNA, the CDR3 is TGTGCCAGCAGTGAAGGGGGGGGCCTAGGCCCTGAAGCTTTCTTT.

This rearrangement joins TRBV24-1 to TRBJ2-2; 12 bases align to TRBD1. The junction had 6 bases not matched to a gene; V was cut back by 3 bases and J by 8 bases. CDR3 length: 16 amino acids. Germline CDR1 is KGHDR and CDR2 is SFDVKD. The CDR3 loop is CATSDPGQGAVGELFF. The CDR3 DNA reads TGTGCCACCAGTGATCCGGGACAGGGGGCAGTAGGGGAGCTGTTTTTT.

The chain recombines TRBV3-1 (or the pseudogene TRBV3-2) with TRBJ2-7, with 9 nucleotides matching TRBD1. The germline gives CDR1 LGHDT, CDR2 YNNKEL (reference sequence). The CDR3 is 14 amino acids. J was trimmed by 5 bases and V by 4 bases; bases with no gene match: 6. CDR3 sequence (DNA): TGTGCCAGCAGCCGTGGACAGGGGTACAACGAGCAGTACTTC. Amino acids: CASSRGQGYNEQYF.

In this sample, this clone turned up a few times. This chain uses TRBV5-1 with TRBJ2-7; 7 bases are shared with TRBD2. Germline values: CDR1 SGHRS, CDR2 YFSETQ. The CDR3 length is 15 residues. V was clipped by 4 bases and J by 0 bases; unmatched bases: 7. CDR3 residues: CASSRDGGSSYEQYF. The CDR3 coding sequence is TGCGCCAGCAGCCGAGACGGGGGGAGCTCCTACGAGCAGTACTTC.

The chain recombines TRBV29-1 with TRBJ2-1, with 9 bases fitting TRBD2. Unmatched junction bases numbered 3, after V lost 5 bases and J lost 7 bases. The CDR3 is 12 amino acids. Germline CDR1 is SQVTM and CDR2 is ANQGSEA. The CDR3 region has the DNA TGCAGCGTTACTAGCGGGCCTAATGAGCAGTTCTTC. It specifies CSVTSGPNEQFF.

This chain joins TRBV9 and TRBJ1-3, with TRBD1 matching 10 bases. The CDR3 is made up of 17 amino acids. Trimming took 4 bases from V and 0 from J; bases not matched to a gene: 7. Looked up from germline, CDR1 is SGDLS and CDR2 is YYNGEE. In nucleotides, the CDR3 is TGTGCCAGCAGCCTCAGGGACAGGGGCTTCTCTGGAAACACCATATATTTT. It codes for CASSLRDRGFSGNTIYF.

This sequence joins TRBV27 and TRBJ2-7; D is perhaps TRBD1 (6 bases). This CDR3 contains 18 residues. In germline, CDR1 is MNHEY, CDR2 SMNVEV (reference sequence). The V end was cut by 0 bases, the J end by 2 bases, with 20 bases between. CDR3 DNA sequence: TGTGCCAGCAGTTTATCGATCGGCGGGCCAGGGGCCACCTACGAGCAGTACTTC. Translated, it gives CASSLSIGGPGATYEQYF.

V gene TRBV19 combines with J gene TRBJ1-2; D unclear. CDR1 and CDR2 from the germline V gene are LNHDA and SQIVND (reference sequence). The CDR3 has 13 amino acids. The V and J ends lost 2 bases and 3 bases respectively, with 7 bases between them. CDR3 sequence reads: CASSIPGYYGYTF. The CDR3 nucleotides are TGTGCCAGTAGTATACCGGGGTACTATGGCTACACCTTC.

The chain recombines TRBV3-1 (or the pseudogene TRBV3-2) with TRBJ2-1, with 12 bases fitting TRBD2. Germline loops: CDR1 LGHDT, CDR2 YNNKEL (reference sequence). The ends lost 4 bases at V and 9 bases at J; junction bases unmatched: 10. The CDR3 loop spans 16 amino acids. The DNA of the CDR3 is TGTGCCAGCAGCCTGACCCGGACTAGCGGGAAGAGTGAGCAGTTCTTC. Its protein is CASSLTRTSGKSEQFF.

V usage is TRBV7-2 and J usage is TRBJ2-2, with 8 bases lining up with TRBD2. The CDR3 is 15 amino acids. Germline V gene data show CDR1 as SGHTA and CDR2 as FQGNSA. V lost 5 bases to trimming and J lost 5 bases; unmatched junction nucleotides: 7. The CDR3 here is CASSGGLVGTGELFF. In nucleotides, the CDR3 is TGTGCCAGCAGCGGGGGACTAGTTGGTACCGGGGAGCTGTTTTTT.

The chain uses TRBV11-2 and TRBJ2-2, with 7 bases matching TRBD2. From germline, CDR1 is SGHAT and CDR2 FQNNGV. After removal of 4 bases from V and 7 bases from J, the junction contained 9 bases not matched to a gene. The length of the CDR3 is 15 residues. Here the CDR3 DNA reads TGTGCCAGCAGCTACCCCGGGACTACCATCGGGGAGCTGTTTTTT. This codes for CASSYPGTTIGELFF.

This sequence joins TRBV6-5 and TRBJ2-7; D might be TRBD1 (6 bases). Germline assignment: CDR1 MNHEY and CDR2 SVGAGI. The germline V and J ends were trimmed by 7 bases and 7 bases, with 17 bases remaining between them. The CDR3 loop spans 13 amino acids. The CDR3 DNA reads as TGTGCCAGCACCCAGGGGACCGACGGAGAGCAGTACTTC. This encodes CASTQGTDGEQYF.

The chain carries TRBV5-1 and TRBJ2-2; 7 nucleotides align to TRBD1. CDR3 length: 17 residues. Germline values: CDR1 SGHRS, CDR2 YFSETQ. After removal of 0 bases from V and 1 base from J, the junction contained 6 bases not matched to a gene. The CDR3 DNA sequence: TGCGCCAGCAGCTTGGACACCGGGACAGTGAACACCGGGGAGCTGTTTTTT. Protein sequence: CASSLDTGTVNTGELFF.

This clone was seen more than once but under ten times. The chain couples TRBV4-1 to TRBJ1-2, with 10 bases lining up with TRBD1. Germline CDR1 and CDR2: MGHRA and YSYEKL. J was trimmed by 3 bases and V by 5 bases; bases with no gene match: 6. CDR3 length equals 15 residues. CDR3 DNA: TGCGCCAGCAGCTCGCCGGACAGGGGGGACTATGGCTACACCTTC. As protein: CASSSPDRGDYGYTF.

The J gene is TRBJ2-7, the V gene TRBV7-9, with TRBD2 identical over 10 bases. The CDR3 totals 14 residues. The germline gives CDR1 SEHNR, CDR2 FQNEAQ (reference sequence). Trimming took 5 bases from V and 4 from J; bases not matched to a gene: 5. In DNA, the CDR3 is TGTGCCAGCAGCCGAGCGGGAGGGTTATACGAGCAGTACTTC. Encoded protein: CASSRAGGLYEQYF.

The chain joins TRBV27 to TRBJ2-1; a weak D match, TRBD1 (5 bases). V lost 5 bases, J lost 3 bases, and 11 bases lay in between. This CDR3 region has 14 residues. Germline V gene data show CDR1 as MNHEY and CDR2 as SMNVEV (reference sequence). CDR3 DNA sequence: TGTGCCAGCAGTGTCAGCAGGGACTACAATGAGCAGTTCTTC. Its protein product is CASSVSRDYNEQFF.